This TCR beta chain was sequenced during a study of shared clonotypes between healthy human individuals. Study results and limitations: Researchers sampled only blood; tissue repertoires likely differ.

The study ran the assay at deep level. Generated by immunoSEQ multiplex PCR, the TCRdb table keeps only in-frame clones and is missing some. Among 2 million to 3 million clones listed, over 85% were seen once. Negatively enriched CD4+ T cells were divided by CD45RA into naive and memory. Notes on this clone: Its specificity is not known.

This TCR derives from a man between 18 and 35 years old in good health. Material: naive CD4+ T cells sorted from blood. Described subset: CD45RA+ positively selected.

The CDR3 nucleotides read TGTGCCAGCACCCGTGGCAGCTCCTACGAGCAGTACTTC. This sequence encodes CASTRGSSYEQYF. V and J are TRBV25-1 and TRBJ2-7; no reliable D call. This CDR3 has 13 amino acids. The V end lost 7 bases, the J end lost 0 bases, and 10 bases lay between the germline ends. Looked up from germline, CDR1 is MGHDK and CDR2 is SYGVNS.